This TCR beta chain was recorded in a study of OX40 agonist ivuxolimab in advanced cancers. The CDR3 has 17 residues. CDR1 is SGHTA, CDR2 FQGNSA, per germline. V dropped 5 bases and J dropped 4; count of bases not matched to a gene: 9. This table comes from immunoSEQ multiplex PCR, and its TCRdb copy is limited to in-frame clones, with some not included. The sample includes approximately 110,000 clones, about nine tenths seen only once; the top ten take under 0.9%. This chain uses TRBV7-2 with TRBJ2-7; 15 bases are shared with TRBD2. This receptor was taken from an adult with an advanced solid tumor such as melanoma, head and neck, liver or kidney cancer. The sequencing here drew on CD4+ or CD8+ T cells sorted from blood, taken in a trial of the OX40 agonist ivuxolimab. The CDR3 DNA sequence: TGTGCCAGCAGCCCTAGCCCGGGACTAGCGGGAGGTTACGAGCAGTACTTC. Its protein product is CASSPSPGLAGGYEQYF.